This is a list of T cell receptor beta chains from one sample in a study of T cell changes during pregnancy in multiple sclerosis. Here immunoSEQ multiplex PCR was the method, and the copy in TCRdb shows in-frame clones only, minus some. Among 70,000 to 75,000 clones listed, roughly 92% were seen once. Source: peripheral blood, taken in the second trimester of pregnancy. Receptor source: a female donor with multiple sclerosis, enrolled in a pregnancy study. Each CDR3 is given with its conserved first and last residue. D genes are given only for firm matches. Clone size, where shown, is once, few, many, or a class for clones that have expanded.

TGTGCCAGTAGTAGAGGGGGCGGAGATAATAATGAAAAACTGTTTTTT,CASSRGGGDNNEKLFF,TRBV19,TRBD1,-,TRBJ1-4
TGTGCCACCAGCAGAGGGGACAGGGCCTTTGCTGGCTACACCTTC,CATSRGDRAFAGYTF,TRBV15,TRBD1,-,TRBJ1-2
TGCGCCAGCAGCCCCGAAGGGGGACGATATGCGGATCCCTACGAGCAGTACTTC,CASSPEGGRYADPYEQYF,TRBV5-1,-,once,TRBJ2-7
TGTGCCAGCAGTGCACAAACAGGGGGCACTGAAGCTTTCTTT,CASSAQTGGTEAFF,TRBV6-1,TRBD1,-,TRBJ1-1
TGTGCCAGCAGTTACTCGAGTACTCGAGAAGCTTTCTTT,CASSYSSTREAFF,TRBV6-6,-,-,TRBJ1-1
TGTGCCAGCAGTACCCCGACAGGGGGGAAGGCAGATACGCAGTATTTT,CASSTPTGGKADTQYF,TRBV27,TRBD1,once,TRBJ2-3
TGTGCCAGCAGCTTAACGGGGGGGGACACTGAAGCTTTCTTT,CASSLTGGDTEAFF,TRBV7-3,-,-,TRBJ1-1
TGTGCCAGCAGCCAGGAATTGGGACAGGGAGGAACTGAAGCTTTCTTT,CASSQELGQGGTEAFF,TRBV4-2,TRBD1,-,TRBJ1-1
TGTGCCAGCACCCTGGACAGGGGGCTTTCTGGGGCCAACGTCCTGACTTTC,CASTLDRGLSGANVLTF,TRBV28,TRBD1,-,TRBJ2-6
TGTGCCAGCAGTTCCGCCCGGGACAGGGCGACCTACGAGCAGTACTTC,CASSSARDRATYEQYF,TRBV27,TRBD1,-,TRBJ2-7
TGTGCCAGTAGTATGGTCCCAGGGGAAGATACGCAGTATTTT,CASSMVPGEDTQYF,TRBV19,-,-,TRBJ2-3
TGTGCCAGCAGAGGGGGGAACACCGGGGAGCTGTTTTTT,CASRGGNTGELFF,TRBV28,-,-,TRBJ2-2
TGCGCCAGCAGCTTGCGGGGGGCCGGCAATGAGCAGTTCTTC,CASSLRGAGNEQFF,TRBV5-1,-,-,TRBJ2-1
TGTGCCAGCAGCCCCTCAGGGACCGGGGAGCTGTTTTTT,CASSPSGTGELFF,TRBV6-5,-,-,TRBJ2-2
TGTGCCAGCAGTGATAGGGGGCCAACTAATGAAAAACTGTTTTTT,CASSDRGPTNEKLFF,TRBV2,TRBD1,-,TRBJ1-4
TGTGCCAGCAGCTCGGACGGGGGGGTCCTTTCCTACGAGCAGTACTTC,CASSSDGGVLSYEQYF,TRBV11-2,TRBD2,-,TRBJ2-7
TGTGCCAGCAACAAATCCCCCAATAATTCACCCCTCCACTTT,CASNKSPNNSPLHF,TRBV11-2,-,-,TRBJ1-6
TGCGCCAGCAGCTTAACAGGGGCCCCCCAAGAGACCCAGTACTTC,CASSLTGAPQETQYF,TRBV5-1,TRBD1,-,TRBJ2-5
TGTGCCAGCACCCTAATTGGTGTGAACACTGAAGCTTTCTTT,CASTLIGVNTEAFF,TRBV5-6,-,-,TRBJ1-1
TGTGCCAGCAGCTTAACCCCAATTGGAGCGTCCTACAATGAGCAGTTCTTC,CASSLTPIGASYNEQFF,TRBV7-6,-,-,TRBJ2-1
TGTGCCAGCAGACCCTTGGACAGCTATGGCTACACCTTC,CASRPLDSYGYTF,TRBV27,-,-,TRBJ1-2
TGTGCCAGCAGCCACATACAGGGTGACTATAATTCACCCCTCCACTTT,CASSHIQGDYNSPLHF,TRBV14,-,-,TRBJ1-6
TGTGCCTGGGGGGACTGGAACACCGGGGAGCTGTTTTTT,CAWGDWNTGELFF,TRBV30,-,-,TRBJ2-2
TGTGCCAGCAGTTACTCACAGGGATTGGGCTACACCTTC,CASSYSQGLGYTF,TRBV6-5,-,-,TRBJ1-2
TGTGCCAGCAGCTTAGCGGGGCCTGAAGCTTTCTTT,CASSLAGPEAFF,TRBV7-9,-,-,TRBJ1-1
TGTGCCAGCAGGGGGGACAGTTTATTAAATGAAAAACTGTTTTTT,CASRGDSLLNEKLFF,TRBV2,TRBD1,-,TRBJ1-4
TGTGCCAGCAGCGCCGAGGTCCCCTTTAGCGGAGTTCACAATGAGCAGTTCTTC,CASSAEVPFSGVHNEQFF,TRBV9,-,-,TRBJ2-1
TGCGCCAGCAGCCAAGATTGGGGGGGGCCAGATACGCAGTATTTT,CASSQDWGGPDTQYF,TRBV4-3,-,-,TRBJ2-3
TGCGCCAGCAGCCAAGGTACAGGGTGGGATGAGCAGTTCTTC,CASSQGTGWDEQFF,TRBV4-1,-,-,TRBJ2-1
TGTGCCAGCAGCCCTCGGACTAGCGGGGGGATCAATGAGCAGTTCTTC,CASSPRTSGGINEQFF,TRBV5-4,TRBD2,-,TRBJ2-1
TGTGCCAGCAGCTCTTCCGGGACTCAAGAGACCCAGTACTTC,CASSSSGTQETQYF,TRBV5-6,-,once,TRBJ2-5
TGTGCCAGCAGCCCCGCATCAGTGCGGTATGGCTACACCTTC,CASSPASVRYGYTF,TRBV7-9,-,-,TRBJ1-2
TGTGCCAGCTCGAACCCAGGGACTAGCGCCTACGAGCAGTACTTC,CASSNPGTSAYEQYF,TRBV28,TRBD2,-,TRBJ2-7
TGTGCCAGCAGCTCCCCGACCGACAACCTCTACGAGCAGTACTTC,CASSSPTDNLYEQYF,TRBV7-8,-,-,TRBJ2-7
TGCGCCAGCAGTCAAGCCACCCTCGGGGACGAGCAGTACTTC,CASSQATLGDEQYF,TRBV23-1,-,-,TRBJ2-7